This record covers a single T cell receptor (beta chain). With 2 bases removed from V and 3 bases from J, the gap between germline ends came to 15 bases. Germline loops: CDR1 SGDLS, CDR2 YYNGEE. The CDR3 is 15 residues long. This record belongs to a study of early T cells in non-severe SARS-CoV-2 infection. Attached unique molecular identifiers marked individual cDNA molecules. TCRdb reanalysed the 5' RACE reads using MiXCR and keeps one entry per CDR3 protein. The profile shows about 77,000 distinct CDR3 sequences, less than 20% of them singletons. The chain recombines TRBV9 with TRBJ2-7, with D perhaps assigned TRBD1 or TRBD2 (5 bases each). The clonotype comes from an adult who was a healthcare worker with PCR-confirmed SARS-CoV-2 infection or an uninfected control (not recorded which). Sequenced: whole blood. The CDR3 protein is CASSVQPGRLYEQYF. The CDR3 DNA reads TGTGCCAGCAGCGTCCAGCCGGGACGGCTCTACGAGCAGTACTTC.